This TCR beta chain was sequenced in a study of cytomegalovirus exposure and HLA in healthy donors. At the level of the study: Researchers found that roughly 80% of over 350 genotyped donors fell within the Caucasian-associated ancestry cluster. General study results and limits: For presence/absence analyses, sequencing depth was assumed to be roughly uniform across donors.

CDR3 length: 14 residues. V was pared by 7 bases and J by 0 bases, with 12 bases between. The germline V gene encodes CDR1 WSHSY and CDR2 SAAADI. This clone was found a few times. Its specificity is unknown. The PCR made use of 60 Vbeta and 13 Jbeta primers. Sequencing used immunoSEQ multiplex PCR; TCRdb keeps in-frame clones, though not all of them. Of about 210,000 clones listed, approximately 78% are singletons. This chain links TRBV10-2 with TRBJ1-1, with a weak D call TRBD1 (6 bases). Source material: PBMCs. The TCR comes from a man aged 25-45 years in good health and CMV-seronegative. CDR3 in DNA: TGCGCCAGCAAGGGGGGGCCGCTGAACACTGAAGCTTTCTTT. This encodes CASKGGPLNTEAFF.